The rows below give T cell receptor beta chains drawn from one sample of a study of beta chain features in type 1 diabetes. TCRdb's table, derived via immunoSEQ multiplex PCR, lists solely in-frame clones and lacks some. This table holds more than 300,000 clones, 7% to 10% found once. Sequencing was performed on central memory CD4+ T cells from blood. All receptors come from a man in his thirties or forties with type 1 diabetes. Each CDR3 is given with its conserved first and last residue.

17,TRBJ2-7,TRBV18,CASSPLKTGGYTYEQYF
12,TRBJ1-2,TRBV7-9,CASSLARGNHTF
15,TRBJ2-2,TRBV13,CASSLDGGAVGELFF
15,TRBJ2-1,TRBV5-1,CASSLIPGAKDEQFF
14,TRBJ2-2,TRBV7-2,CASSLTRVTGELFF
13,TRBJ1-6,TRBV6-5,CASSSGYNSPLHF
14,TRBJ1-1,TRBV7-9,CASSLTDESTEAFF
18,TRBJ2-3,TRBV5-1,CASSLRDRVSPLEDTQYF
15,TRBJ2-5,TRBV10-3,CAISATDRVTETQYF
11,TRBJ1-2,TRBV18,CASSDRGGYTF
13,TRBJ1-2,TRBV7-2,CASSLTGVGGYTF
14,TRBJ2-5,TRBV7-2,CASSRGWGQETQYF
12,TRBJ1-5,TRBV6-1,CAARGGNQPQHF
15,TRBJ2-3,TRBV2,CASSESGDGTDTQYF
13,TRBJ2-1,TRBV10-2,CASQLPPLNEQFF
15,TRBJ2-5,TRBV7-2,CASRYGDREGETQYF
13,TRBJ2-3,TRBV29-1,CSVERQGADTQYF
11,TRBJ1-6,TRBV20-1,CSARGDGPLHF
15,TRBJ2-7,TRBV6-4,CASRAGTTLNDEQYF
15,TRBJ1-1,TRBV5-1,CASRLAMAVNTEAFF
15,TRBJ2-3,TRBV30,CAYTSGHHRTDTQYF
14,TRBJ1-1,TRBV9,CASSVGQQNTEAFF
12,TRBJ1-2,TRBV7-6,CASSPGGYGYTF
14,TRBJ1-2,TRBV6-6,CASSYSIASYGYTF
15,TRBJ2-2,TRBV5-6,CASRGTGSNTGELFF
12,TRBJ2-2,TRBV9,CASSATNGELFF
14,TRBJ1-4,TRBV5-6,CASSLGLANEKLFF
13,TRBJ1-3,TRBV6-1,CASLDRIGNTIYF
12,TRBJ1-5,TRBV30,CAWSGVNQPQHF
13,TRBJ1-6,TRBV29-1,CSVAGSYNSPLHF
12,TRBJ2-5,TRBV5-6,CASSLDRGEEYF
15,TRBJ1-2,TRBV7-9,CASSLGQVNLYGYTF
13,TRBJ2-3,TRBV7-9,CASSFPSTDTQYF
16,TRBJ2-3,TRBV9,CASSVYLSPSGNTQYF
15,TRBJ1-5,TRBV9,CASSVGGNSNQPQHF
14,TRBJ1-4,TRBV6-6,CASSPRDSNEKLFF
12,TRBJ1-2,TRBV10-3,CAISGTVYGYTF
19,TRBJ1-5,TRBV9,CASSVEAPFSEYSNQPQHF
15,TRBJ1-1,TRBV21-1,CASSKPERGLTEAFF
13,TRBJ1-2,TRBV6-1,CASSFDRNYGYTF
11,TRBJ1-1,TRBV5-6,CASSLEHQAFF
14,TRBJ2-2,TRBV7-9,CASSIGTNTGELFF
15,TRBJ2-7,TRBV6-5,CASRYITGGSDEQYF
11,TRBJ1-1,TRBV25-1,CASRLAFEAFF
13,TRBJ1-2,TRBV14,CASSSFADYGYTF
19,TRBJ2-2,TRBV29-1,CSVSRGLTSGGLNTGELFF